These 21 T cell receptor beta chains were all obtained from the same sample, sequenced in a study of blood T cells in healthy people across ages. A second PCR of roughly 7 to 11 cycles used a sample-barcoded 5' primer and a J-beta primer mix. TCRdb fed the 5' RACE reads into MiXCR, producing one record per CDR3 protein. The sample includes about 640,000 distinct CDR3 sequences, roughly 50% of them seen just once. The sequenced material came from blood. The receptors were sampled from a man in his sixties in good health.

The CDR3 sequence: CSAREAGRGEQFF. CDR3 bases: TGCAGTGCTAGAGAAGCGGGGAGAGGTGAGCAGTTCTTC. The rearrangement joins TRBV20-1 to TRBJ2-1, with 7 nucleotides matching TRBD2. Trimming at V came to 0 bases and at J to 9 bases, leaving 5 bases not matched to a gene. The length of the CDR3 is 13 residues. Germline loops: CDR1 DFQATT, CDR2 SNEGSKA (reference sequence).

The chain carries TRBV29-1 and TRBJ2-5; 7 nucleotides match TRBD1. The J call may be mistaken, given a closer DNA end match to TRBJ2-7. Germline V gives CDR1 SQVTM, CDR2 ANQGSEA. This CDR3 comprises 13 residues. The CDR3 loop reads CSVDGQVLGEQYF. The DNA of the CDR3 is TGCAGCGTTGACGGACAGGTACTTGGCGAGCAGTACTTC.

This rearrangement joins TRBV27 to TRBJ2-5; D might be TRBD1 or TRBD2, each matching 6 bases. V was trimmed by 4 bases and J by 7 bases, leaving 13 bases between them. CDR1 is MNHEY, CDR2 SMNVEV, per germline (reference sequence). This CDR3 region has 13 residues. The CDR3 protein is CASSYTGAGTQYF. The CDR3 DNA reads TGTGCCAGCAGTTATACGGGGGCGGGGACCCAGTACTTC.

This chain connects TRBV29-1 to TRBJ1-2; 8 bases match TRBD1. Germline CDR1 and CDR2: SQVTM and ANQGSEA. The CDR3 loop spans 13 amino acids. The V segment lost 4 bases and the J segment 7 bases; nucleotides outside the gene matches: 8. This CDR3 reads CSVAIQGALGYTF. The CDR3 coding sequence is TGCAGCGTTGCCATCCAGGGGGCGCTTGGCTACACCTTC. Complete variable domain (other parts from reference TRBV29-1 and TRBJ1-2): SAVISQKPSRDICQRGTSLTIQCQVDSQVTMMFWYRQQPGQSLTLIATANQGSEATYESGFVIDKFPISRPNLTFSTLTVSNMSPEDSSIYLCSVAIQGALGYTFGSGTRLTVV.

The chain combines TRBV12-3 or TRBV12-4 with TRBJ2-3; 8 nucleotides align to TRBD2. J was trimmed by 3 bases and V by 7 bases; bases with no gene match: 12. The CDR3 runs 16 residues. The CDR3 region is CASIPGAGVETDTQYF. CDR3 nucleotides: TGTGCCAGCATCCCAGGAGCGGGGGTGGAGACAGATACGCAGTATTTT.

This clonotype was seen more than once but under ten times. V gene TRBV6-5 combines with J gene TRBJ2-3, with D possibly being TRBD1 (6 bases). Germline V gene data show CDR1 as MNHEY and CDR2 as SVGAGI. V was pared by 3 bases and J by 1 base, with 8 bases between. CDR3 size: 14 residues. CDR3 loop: CASSYSGGTDTQYF. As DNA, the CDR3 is TGTGCCAGCAGTTATTCAGGGGGCACAGATACGCAGTATTTT.

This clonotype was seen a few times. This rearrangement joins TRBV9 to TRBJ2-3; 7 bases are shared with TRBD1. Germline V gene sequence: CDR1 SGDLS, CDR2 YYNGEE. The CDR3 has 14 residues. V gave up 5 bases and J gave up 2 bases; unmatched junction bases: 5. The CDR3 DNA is TGTGCCAGCAGAGGGACAGTCGTCACAGATACGCAGTATTTT. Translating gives CASRGTVVTDTQYF. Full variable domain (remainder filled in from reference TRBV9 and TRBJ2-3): DSGVTQTPKHLITATGQRVTLRCSPRSGDLSVYWYQQSLDQGLQFLIQYYNGEERAKGNILERFSAQQFPDLHSELNLSSLELGDSALYFCASRGTVVTDTQYFGPGTRLTVL.

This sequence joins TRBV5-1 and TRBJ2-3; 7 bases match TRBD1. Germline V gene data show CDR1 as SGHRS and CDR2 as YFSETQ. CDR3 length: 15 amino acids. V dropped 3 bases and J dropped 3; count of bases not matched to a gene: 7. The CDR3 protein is CASSWARGQTDTQYF. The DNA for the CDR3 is TGCGCCAGCAGCTGGGCAAGGGGGCAGACAGATACGCAGTATTTT.

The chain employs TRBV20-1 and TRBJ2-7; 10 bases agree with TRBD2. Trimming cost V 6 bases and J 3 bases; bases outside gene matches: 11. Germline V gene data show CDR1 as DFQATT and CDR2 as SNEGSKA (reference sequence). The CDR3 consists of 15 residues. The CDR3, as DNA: TGCAGTGCATCCCCGGGCCTAGCGGGGGACTACGAGCAGTACTTC. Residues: CSASPGLAGDYEQYF.

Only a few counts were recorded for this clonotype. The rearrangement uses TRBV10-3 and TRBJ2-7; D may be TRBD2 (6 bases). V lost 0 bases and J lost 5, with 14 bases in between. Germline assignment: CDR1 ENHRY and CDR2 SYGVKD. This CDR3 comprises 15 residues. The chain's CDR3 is CAISESGTAGNEQYF. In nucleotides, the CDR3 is TGTGCCATCAGTGAGTCGGGGACCGCGGGGAACGAGCAGTACTTC.

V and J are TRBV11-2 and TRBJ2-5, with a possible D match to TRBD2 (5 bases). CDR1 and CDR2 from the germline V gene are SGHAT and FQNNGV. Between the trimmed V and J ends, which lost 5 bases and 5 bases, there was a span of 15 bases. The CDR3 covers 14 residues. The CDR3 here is CASSEPTRRETQYF. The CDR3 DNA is TGTGCCAGCAGCGAACCCACCCGGAGGGAGACCCAGTACTTC.

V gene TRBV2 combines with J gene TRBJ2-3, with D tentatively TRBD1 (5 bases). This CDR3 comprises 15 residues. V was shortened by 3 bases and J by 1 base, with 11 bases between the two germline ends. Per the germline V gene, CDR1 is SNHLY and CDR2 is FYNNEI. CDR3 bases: TGTGCCAGCAGTGACCTAGGGGCTGGCACAGATACGCAGTATTTT. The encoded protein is CASSDLGAGTDTQYF.

The CDR3 sequence: CASKIRNWANVLTF. As DNA, the CDR3 is TGTGCCAGCAAGATAAGGAACTGGGCCAACGTCCTGACTTTC. The V call is TRBV27, the J call TRBJ2-6, with D hard to call. Trimming took 7 bases from V and 5 from J, leaving 12 bases between them. Germline V gene sequence: CDR1 MNHEY, CDR2 SMNVEV (reference sequence). The CDR3 loop spans 14 amino acids.

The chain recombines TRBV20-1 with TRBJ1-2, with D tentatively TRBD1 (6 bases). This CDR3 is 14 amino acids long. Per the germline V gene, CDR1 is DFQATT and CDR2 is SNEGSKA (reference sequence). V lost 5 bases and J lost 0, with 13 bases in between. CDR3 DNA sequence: TGCAGTGCTCGAAACAGGGACGCTAACTATGGCTACACCTTC. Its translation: CSARNRDANYGYTF.

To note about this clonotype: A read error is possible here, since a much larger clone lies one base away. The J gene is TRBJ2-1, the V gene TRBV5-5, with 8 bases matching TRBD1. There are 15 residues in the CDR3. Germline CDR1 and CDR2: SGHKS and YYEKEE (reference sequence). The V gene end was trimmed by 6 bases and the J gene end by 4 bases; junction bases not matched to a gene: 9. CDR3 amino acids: CASTYEQGAYNEQFF. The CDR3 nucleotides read TGTGCCAGCACCTACGAGCAGGGGGCATACAATGAGCAGTTCTTC.

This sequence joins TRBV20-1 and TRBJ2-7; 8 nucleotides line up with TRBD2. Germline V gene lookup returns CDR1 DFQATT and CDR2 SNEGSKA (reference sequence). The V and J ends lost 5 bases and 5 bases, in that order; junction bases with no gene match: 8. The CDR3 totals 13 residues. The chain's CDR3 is CSALWGTRNEQYF. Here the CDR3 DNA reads TGCAGTGCTCTGTGGGGGACTAGAAACGAGCAGTACTTC.

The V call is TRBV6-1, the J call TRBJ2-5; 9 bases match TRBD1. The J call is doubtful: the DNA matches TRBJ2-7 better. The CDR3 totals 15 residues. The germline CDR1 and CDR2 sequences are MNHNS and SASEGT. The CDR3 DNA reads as TGTGCCAGCAGTCGGGACAGGGACCCAACGAGCGAGCAGTACTTC. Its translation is CASSRDRDPTSEQYF.

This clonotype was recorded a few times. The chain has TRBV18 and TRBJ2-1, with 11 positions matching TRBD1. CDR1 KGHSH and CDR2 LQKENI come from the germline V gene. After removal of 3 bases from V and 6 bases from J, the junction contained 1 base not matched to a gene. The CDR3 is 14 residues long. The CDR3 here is CASSPDRGPNEQFF. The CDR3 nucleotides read TGTGCCAGCTCACCGGACAGGGGGCCCAATGAGCAGTTCTTC.

CDR3 nucleotides: TGTGCCAGCAGCTTGTCGATGCCCTCTGTGGCCTATGGCTACACCTTC. It translates to CASSLSMPSVAYGYTF. The rearrangement joins TRBV7-9 to TRBJ1-2; D is ambiguous. V lost 3 bases and J lost 4, with 18 bases in between. Germline V lookup: CDR1 SEHNR, CDR2 FQNEAQ (reference sequence). The CDR3 has 16 residues. Full variable domain (outside the CDR3, taken from reference TRBV7-9 and TRBJ1-2): DTGVSQNPRHKITKRGQNVTFRCDPISEHNRLYWYRQTLGQGPEFLTYFQNEAQLEKSRLLSDRFSAERPKGSFSTLEIQRTEQGDSAMYLCASSLSMPSVAYGYTFGSGTRLTVV.

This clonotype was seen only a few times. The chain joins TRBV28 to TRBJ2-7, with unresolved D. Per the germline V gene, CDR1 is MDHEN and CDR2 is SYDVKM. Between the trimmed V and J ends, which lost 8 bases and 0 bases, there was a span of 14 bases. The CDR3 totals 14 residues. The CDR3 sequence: CASHGELGSYEQYF. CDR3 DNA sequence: TGTGCCAGCCATGGGGAACTTGGCTCCTACGAGCAGTACTTC.

The CDR3 is CASSGDINYGYTF. As DNA, the CDR3 is TGTGCCAGCAGCGGGGACATCAACTATGGCTACACCTTC. The chain is built from TRBV9 and TRBJ1-2, with a possible D match to TRBD1 (6 bases). CDR3 length: 13 residues. Germline CDR1 is SGDLS and CDR2 is YYNGEE. Trimming cost V 3 bases and J 2 bases, with 8 bases left between them.